This T cell receptor (beta chain) was observed in a study of memory CD4+ T cells and cytomegalovirus serostatus. Study results and caveats: The CMV-associated TCR signature appears largely within the CD4+ memory repertoire.

Single viable CD3+CD4+CD8-CD45RO+ cells were sorted as the memory CD4+ T cells. Donors' CMV status reflects serum IgG against pp150, pp28, p38, p52. Total CD4+ T cells were enriched by CD4 positive selection. Authors' data handling: Out-of-frame sequences were removed, leaving 2 million to 2.5 million distinct TCRbeta sequences. Measured with immunoSEQ multiplex PCR; TCRdb has only the in-frame clones, and not every one. V and J calls and clone size follow that table, whereas D and trimming were derived from the DNA. In the table there are about 56,000 clones, roughly 82% of which are singletons. This CDR3 has 18 residues. Germline assignment: CDR1 SGHDT and CDR2 YYEEEE. The J segment lost 0 bases and the V segment lost 3 bases, leaving 11 bases of the junction unmatched. Notes on this clone: What it binds is not known.

This receptor was obtained from an adult in good health and CMV-seronegative. The rearrangement links TRBV5-6 to TRBJ2-1; 8 nucleotides match TRBD1. The specimen sequenced was memory CD4+ T cells from blood. The CDR3: CASSWDRSQLSSYNEQFF. CDR3 sequence (DNA): TGTGCCAGCAGCTGGGACAGGTCCCAACTCAGCTCCTACAATGAGCAGTTCTTC. Full variable domain (outside the CDR3, taken from reference TRBV5-6 and TRBJ2-1): DAGVTQSPTHLIKTRGQQVTLRCSPKSGHDTVSWYQQALGQGPQFIFQYYEEEERQRGNFPDRFSGHQFPNYSSELNVNALLLGDSALYLCASSWDRSQLSSYNEQFFGPGTRLTVL.